The 7 T cell receptor beta chains given below trace back to one sample, sequenced in a study of CXCR3-negative and CXCR3-positive naive CD8 T cells (dated by TCRdb to the late 2010s). General findings and caveats noted by the study authors: Compared with CXCR3-negative naive cells, CXCR3-positive naive cells had TRB CDR3s with higher hydrophobicity (lower Kidera factor 4), lower energy, and higher strength and volume indices.

Their cognate antigens are unknown. Sequencing used a NextSeq 550. The Human TCR Profiling Kit (MiLaboratory) was used to prepare UMI-labeled 5' RACE TRB cDNA libraries. One entry per CDR3 protein sequence results from the TCRdb reprocessing of the reads, with DNA left out. The sample's records list 75,000 to 90,000 distinct CDR3 sequences. The ten largest account for 0.6% to 0.7% of the sample. The sequencing input was naive CXCR3+ CD8+ T cells from blood. Per the publication, the cell subset or site label means: CD45RO-CCR7+CD27+CD95- naive CD8+ T cells expressing CXCR3 (TNR3+). These receptors originate from a human donor in good health. Some clones in this sample may be carry-over from other donors' samples.

The gene calls are TRBV7-6 and TRBJ1-2. CDR1 is SGHVS and CDR2 is FNYEAQ in the germline V gene. The CDR3 consists of 15 residues. The CDR3 reads CASSLLSGLNYGYTF.

The genes are TRBV28 and TRBJ2-1; TCRdb outputs TRBD2, but without DNA this stays unchecked. CDR3 length equals 16 residues. Germline CDR1 MDHEN, CDR2 SYDVKM. The CDR3 region is CASSLFAGGIYNEQFF.

The chain is built from TRBV4-2 and TRBJ1-2; TCRdb's D call, TRBD1, is unchecked because there is no DNA. The CDR3 length is 16 residues. Per germline, CDR1 LGHNA and CDR2 YNFKEQ. This CDR3 reads CASRPRAYRDRPGYTF.

The rearrangement links TRBV12-3 or TRBV12-4 to TRBJ1-2; TCRdb names TRBD1, which stays unverified in the absence of DNA. CDR3 length: 13 residues. The CDR3 loop is CASKPGGICGYTF.

The V call is TRBV6-4, the J call TRBJ1-6. The CDR3 is 15 amino acids. The germline V gene encodes CDR1 MRHNA and CDR2 SNTAGT. CDR3 loop: CASSDRDGDNSPLHF.

This chain joins TRBV7-9 and TRBJ2-1; TCRdb's assignment of TRBD1 cannot be checked, as there is no DNA. The CDR3 is made up of 12 amino acids. From germline, CDR1 is SEHNR and CDR2 FQNEAQ (reference sequence). The CDR3 is CASSGGAGEQFF.

The chain combines TRBV11-2 with TRBJ2-7; TCRdb's D call, TRBD1, is unchecked because there is no DNA. Germline V gives CDR1 SGHAT, CDR2 FQNNGV. CDR3 length: 12 amino acids. CDR3: CASSYDRDEQYF.